One T cell receptor (beta chain) is described in this entry. The antigen remains undetermined. Time point reported: week 5, during vaccination. Mutant IDH1 20-mer peptide, at 300 ug, made up each vaccine dose, with topical imiquimod. There were new WHO grade 3 or 4 astrocytomas in the donors, and these were IDH1-mutant and ATRX-lost. The trim removed 5 bases at V and 3 bases at J, leaving 9 bases unmatched. The CDR3 extends over 15 amino acids. Germline CDR1 is SEHNR and CDR2 is FQNEAQ (reference sequence). The data were obtained in a study of a mutant IDH1 vaccine in newly diagnosed glioma. Study at large: Investigators started vaccination 4-6 weeks after radiotherapy alone, or with temozolomide cycles. Patients got radiotherapy, temozolomide, or both beforehand, and most got both. Study-level findings and limits: With respect to changes in top peripheral T cell clonotypes, pseudoprogression seemed unrelated.

TCRdb keeps only in-frame clones here, not all; method: immunoSEQ multiplex PCR. The table has 50,000 to 55,000 clones, around 78% seen once; the top ten hold about 5.2%. The sample consisted of PBMCs, taken from a glioma patient whose treatment included an IDH1 peptide vaccine. The TCR sequence derives from a man aged 45-65 years with glioma. The J gene is TRBJ2-7, the V gene TRBV7-9; 8 bases match TRBD1. In nucleotides, the CDR3 is TGTGCCAGCAGCACGTCCGGGGACAGGAACTACGAGCAGTACTTC. This encodes CASSTSGDRNYEQYF.